This T cell receptor (beta chain) was documented in a study of siplizumab effects on memory and regulatory T cells (dated by TCRdb to the late 2010s). Regarding the study in general: The study examined how the anti-CD2 antibody siplizumab affects alloreactive T-cell subsets in allogeneic mixed lymphocyte reactions built from human PBMCs. What the research found in general, with its limitations: The cumulative frequency of alloreactive sequences traceable to unstimulated CD4+ memory T cells was significantly reduced by siplizumab. Unstimulated naive T cells appeared to be more diverse than memory T cells, and naive cells seemed to make a substantial contribution to the alloresponse. Among mappable alloreactive CD4+ clones, an average Treg-derived fraction of about 69% was observed with siplizumab, compared with 26.9% in control reactions. About 75-96% of proliferating CD4+ or CD8+ clones could not be given a naive or memory phenotype. The suppressive function of proliferating Tregs from siplizumab cultures was not functionally confirmed. Because sequences below about 10^-5 frequency were poorly captured, only a minor fraction of alloreactive clones could be mapped to unstimulated subsets.

V is cut by 2 bases and J by 6 bases, and the space between the germline ends is 7 bases. CDR3 length: 13 amino acids, cysteine to phenylalanine. The DNA shown is the 39-base CDR3, in frame from base 1. Based on the germline V gene, the CDR1 and CDR2 sequences are MDHEN and SYDVKM. Comment on this clone: Its antigen specificity is not known. Within one base of it there is no much larger clone, and no base qualities were kept.

Sorted unstimulated T cells and proliferating T cells recovered from mixed lymphocyte reactions underwent TCRbeta CDR3 sequencing. Fresh whole blood from some eleven HLA-typed healthy donors was used to isolate PBMCs. The library relied on the immunoSEQ multiplex PCR assay. Roughly 100,000 TCR templates per sample were assayed by the deep sequencing platform. Genomic DNA extracted from sorted T cells was used for TCRbeta CDR3 sequencing. Turning to the authors' computational methods: Clonal analysis of TCRbeta CDR3 data was done in the R programming language. Comparing unstimulated samples against CFSE-low samples taken after the reaction was how alloreactive CD4+ and CD8+ clones were defined. Alloreactive CD4+ clones were assigned to regulatory or non-regulatory origin by matching sequences to sorted unstimulated Treg and non-Treg repertoires. Here the immuneACCESS table is served through TCRdb, limited to in-frame sequences with V and J called. Missing clones are a known gap in these copies; in checked studies unresolved V genes cover under half, and the rest lacks a known reason. That table is the source of V, J and clone size, and D and trimming were worked out from the DNA. The sample yields tens of thousands of clones; 93% were counted once. Clones ranked in the top ten supply 5% of the sample.

This TCR derives from a human donor in good health. Sequencing was performed on CD8+ T cells sorted from blood. The chain links TRBV28 with TRBJ2-2; the D gene assignment is ambiguous. The CDR3 here reads CASSLRQPGELFF. The DNA reads as follows: TGTGCCAGCAGTTTAAGGCAACCCGGGGAGCTGTTTTTT.